Following are 16 T cell receptor beta chains from one sample sequenced in a study of blood T cell repertoires in COVID-19. Sequencing used immunoSEQ multiplex PCR; TCRdb keeps in-frame clones, though not all of them. The sample lists 300,000 to 400,000 clones; over 75% were seen once. Input material: peripheral blood. The receptors derive from a woman aged 45-60 years with active or convalescent COVID-19.

This clone was recorded only once. The chain recombines TRBV11-2 with TRBJ1-1; D possibly corresponds to TRBD1 (5 bases). Germline loops: CDR1 SGHAT, CDR2 FQNNGV. Trimming took 2 bases from V and 1 from J, leaving 8 bases between them. This CDR3 comprises 14 residues. CDR3 amino acids: CASSLQGSNTEAFF. The CDR3, as DNA: TGTGCCAGCAGCTTACAGGGTTCGAACACTGAAGCTTTCTTT.

The CDR3 DNA reads TGTGCCAGCAGTCGACCGGGGTTGGGAATACCCTATGGCTACACCTTC. The encoded protein is CASSRPGLGIPYGYTF. This sequence joins TRBV6-2 or TRBV6-3 and TRBJ1-2, with D uncertain. Germline V gene data show CDR1 as MNHEY and CDR2 as SVGEGT. The V end lost 5 bases, the J end lost 4 bases, and 20 bases lay between the germline ends. This CDR3 region has 16 residues.

The chain carries TRBV28 and TRBJ1-1; the match to TRBD1 covers 7 bases. The CDR3 is made up of 14 amino acids. Germline lookup yields CDR1 MDHEN and CDR2 SYDVKM. Germline trimming cut 4 bases from V and 4 bases from J; bases unmatched to any gene: 6. In nucleotides, the CDR3 is TGTGCCAGCAGTTCGGGGCAGGGGGGCACTGAAGCTTTCTTT. Amino acid sequence: CASSSGQGGTEAFF.

The chain joins TRBV28 to TRBJ1-1, with D possibly matching TRBD1 (5 bases). V dropped 5 bases and J dropped 2 bases, with 12 bases sitting between them. The CDR3 covers 14 residues. In germline, CDR1 is MDHEN, CDR2 SYDVKM. The CDR3 loop is CASSATGDNTEAFF. In DNA form, the CDR3 reads TGTGCCAGCAGTGCAACAGGAGATAACACTGAAGCTTTCTTT. Combining the CDR3 with reference TRBV28 and TRBJ1-1 gives the whole variable domain DVKVTQSSRYLVKRTGEKVFLECVQDMDHENMFWYRQDPGLGLRLIYFSYDVKMKEKGDIPEGYSVSREKKERFSLILESASTNQTSMYLCASSATGDNTEAFFGQGTRLTVV.

The chain employs TRBV30 and TRBJ2-2; D may be TRBD2 (5 bases). The CDR3 sequence is 13 residues long. Trimming cost V 3 bases and J 7 bases, with 12 bases left between them. Per the germline V gene, CDR1 is GTSNPN and CDR2 is SVGIG (reference sequence). This CDR3 reads CAWSAGPSGELFF. Here the CDR3 DNA reads TGTGCCTGGAGCGCGGGTCCCAGCGGGGAGCTGTTTTTT. The full variable domain, with the rest looked up from reference TRBV30 and TRBJ2-2, is SQTIHQWPATLVQPVGSPLSLECTVEGTSNPNLYWYRQAAGRGLQLLFYSVGIGQISSEVPQNLSASRPQDRQFILSSKKLLLSDSGFYLCAWSAGPSGELFFGEGSRLTVL.

The rearrangement links TRBV28 to TRBJ2-7, with D maybe TRBD1 (5 bases). Trimming left V 3 bases short and J 0 bases short, with 12 bases between. The germline V gene encodes CDR1 MDHEN and CDR2 SYDVKM. The CDR3 contains 15 residues. The CDR3 spells CASSLFQGSSYEQYF. CDR3 in DNA: TGTGCCAGCAGTTTGTTCCAGGGTAGCTCCTACGAGCAGTACTTC.

V usage is TRBV5-8 and J usage is TRBJ1-2, with 8 positions matching TRBD1. V shed 4 bases, J shed 4 bases, and the junction held 6 bases outside the gene matches. Germline V gives CDR1 SGHTS, CDR2 YDEGEE. The CDR3 is made up of 14 amino acids. The chain's CDR3 is CASSVDRGIYGYTF. The CDR3 DNA sequence: TGTGCCAGCAGCGTAGACAGGGGCATCTATGGCTACACCTTC.

The rearrangement uses TRBV7-6 and TRBJ2-7; D perhaps matches TRBD2 (5 bases). The CDR3 covers 13 residues. CDR1 is SGHVS, CDR2 FNYEAQ, per germline. The V end was cut by 5 bases, the J end by 6 bases, with 14 bases between. The CDR3 DNA reads as TGTGCCAGCAGCCCTAATTGGAGGAGCGAGCAGTACTTC. This gives the protein CASSPNWRSEQYF.

The genes are TRBV4-3 and TRBJ2-5; 10 positions match TRBD2. CDR3 length: 16 amino acids. Germline assignment: CDR1 LGHNA and CDR2 YSLEER. V gave up 0 bases and J gave up 5 bases; unmatched junction bases: 6. DNA for the CDR3: TGCGCCAGCAGCCAAGAACAAGCGGGGGGGCCGGAGACCCAGTACTTC. Its translation: CASSQEQAGGPETQYF.

This rearrangement joins TRBV6-5 to TRBJ2-7; D might be TRBD1 (6 bases). The V gene lost 6 bases and the J gene lost 2 bases, with 11 bases spanning the gap. Germline V gene lookup returns CDR1 MNHEY and CDR2 SVGAGI. This CDR3 is 13 amino acids long. The CDR3 loop reads CASSTGLAYEQYF. CDR3 sequence (DNA): TGTGCCAGCAGCACAGGGTTGGCCTACGAGCAGTACTTC.

The chain uses TRBV3-1 (or the pseudogene TRBV3-2) and TRBJ2-1; the D gene is possibly TRBD2 (6 bases). The ends were cut back, 4 bases at V and 1 base at J, with 11 bases in the middle. Germline V CDR1 and CDR2: LGHDT, YNNKEL (reference sequence). The CDR3 consists of 15 residues. The CDR3 sequence is CASSPPLASYNEQFF. DNA for the CDR3: TGTGCCAGCAGCCCGCCACTAGCTTCCTACAATGAGCAGTTCTTC.

In this sample, this clone turned up once. The rearrangement links TRBV5-1 to TRBJ2-2; tentative D call: TRBD2 (5 bases). This CDR3 has 14 residues. Germline values: CDR1 SGHRS, CDR2 YFSETQ. Trimming removed 6 bases from V and 0 bases from J, with 9 bases in between. CDR3 residues: CASTHGANTGELFF. The CDR3 DNA sequence: TGCGCCAGCACGCACGGGGCGAACACCGGGGAGCTGTTTTTT.

This clone showed up just once. The rearrangement uses TRBV23-1 and TRBJ1-2; D remains ambiguous. TRBV23-1 is marked as an open reading frame, function uncertain. The CDR3 is 16 residues long. Trimming left V 4 bases short and J 5 bases short, with 20 bases between. This CDR3 reads CASSLFRESSEYGYTF. The CDR3 nucleotides read TGCGCCAGCAGTCTATTCCGGGAATCCTCGGAGTATGGCTACACCTTC.

This clone was found once. The chain combines TRBV30 with TRBJ1-1, with D maybe TRBD1 (5 bases). V shed 4 bases and J shed 11 bases, with 20 bases lying between them. The germline V gene encodes CDR1 GTSNPN and CDR2 SVGIG (reference sequence). The CDR3 has 13 residues. CDR3 region: CAWKKGAASKAFF. As DNA, the CDR3 is TGTGCCTGGAAAAAAGGGGCCGCCTCGAAGGCTTTCTTT.

The J gene is TRBJ2-1, the V gene TRBV10-3, with D possibly TRBD2 on 5 matching bases. Germline CDR1 ENHRY, CDR2 SYGVKD. V lost 3 bases to trimming and J lost 1 base, with 13 bases between them. This CDR3 is 16 amino acids long. This CDR3 is CAISDGGLGSYNEQFF. CDR3 in DNA: TGTGCCATCAGTGATGGAGGCCTGGGGTCCTACAATGAGCAGTTCTTC.

This chain connects TRBV28 to TRBJ1-2; TRBD1 matches at 8 bases. The length of the CDR3 is 14 residues. V dropped 7 bases and J dropped 8; count of bases not matched to a gene: 12. Germline V gene sequence: CDR1 MDHEN, CDR2 SYDVKM. The CDR3 here is CASTGDRRVEGYTF. CDR3 nucleotide sequence: TGTGCCAGCACCGGGGACAGGCGGGTGGAGGGCTACACCTTC.